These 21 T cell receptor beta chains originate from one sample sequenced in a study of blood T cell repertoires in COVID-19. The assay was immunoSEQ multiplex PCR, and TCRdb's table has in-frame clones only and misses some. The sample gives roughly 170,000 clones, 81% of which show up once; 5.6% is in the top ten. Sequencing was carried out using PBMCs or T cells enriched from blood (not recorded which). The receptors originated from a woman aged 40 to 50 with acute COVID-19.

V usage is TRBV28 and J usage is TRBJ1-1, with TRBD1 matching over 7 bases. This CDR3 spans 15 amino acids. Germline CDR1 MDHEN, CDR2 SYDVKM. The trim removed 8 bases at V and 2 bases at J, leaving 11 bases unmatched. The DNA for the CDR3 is TGTGCCAGCTCTCAGGGGGGCGATGGCAACACTGAAGCTTTCTTT. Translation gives CASSQGGDGNTEAFF.

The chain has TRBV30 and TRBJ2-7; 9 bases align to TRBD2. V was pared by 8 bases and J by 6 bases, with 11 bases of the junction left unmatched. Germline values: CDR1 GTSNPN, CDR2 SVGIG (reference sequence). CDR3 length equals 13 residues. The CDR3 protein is CAAGKAGGLEQYV. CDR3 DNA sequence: TGTGCCGCGGGGAAAGCGGGGGGCCTCGAGCAGTACGTC.

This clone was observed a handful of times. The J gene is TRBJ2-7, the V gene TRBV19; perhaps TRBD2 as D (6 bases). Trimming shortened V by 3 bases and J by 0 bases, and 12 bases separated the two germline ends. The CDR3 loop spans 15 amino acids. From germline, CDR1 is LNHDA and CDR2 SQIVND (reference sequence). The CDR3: CASSIRSGLSYEQYV. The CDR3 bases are TGTGCCAGTAGTATCCGTAGCGGACTCTCCTACGAGCAGTACGTC.

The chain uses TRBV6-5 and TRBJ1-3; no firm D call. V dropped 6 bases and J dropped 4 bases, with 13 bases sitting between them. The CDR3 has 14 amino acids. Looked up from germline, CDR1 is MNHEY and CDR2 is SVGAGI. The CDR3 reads CASRMGPAGNTIYF. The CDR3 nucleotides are TGTGCCAGCAGGATGGGCCCCGCGGGAAACACCATATATTTT.

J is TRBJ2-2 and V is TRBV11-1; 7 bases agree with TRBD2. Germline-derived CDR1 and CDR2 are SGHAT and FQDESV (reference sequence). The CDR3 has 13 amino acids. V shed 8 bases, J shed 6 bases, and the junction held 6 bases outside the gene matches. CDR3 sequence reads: CASSKGRAGELFF. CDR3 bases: TGTGCCAGCTCTAAGGGGAGGGCCGGGGAGCTGTTTTTT. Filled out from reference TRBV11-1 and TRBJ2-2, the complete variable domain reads EAEVAQSPRYKITEKSQAVAFWCDPISGHATLYWYRQILGQGPELLVQFQDESVVDDSQLPKDRFSAERLKGVDSTLKIQPAELGDSAMYLCASSKGRAGELFFGEGSRLTVL.

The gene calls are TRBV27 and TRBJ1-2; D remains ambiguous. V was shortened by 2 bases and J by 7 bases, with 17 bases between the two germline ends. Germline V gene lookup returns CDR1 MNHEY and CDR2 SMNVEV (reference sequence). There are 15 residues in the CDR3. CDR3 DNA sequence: TGTGCCAGCAGTTTAGGGCCTGGGCGTGTTGGTGGCTACACCTTC. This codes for CASSLGPGRVGGYTF.

The CDR3 region is CASKKRTGKLYEQYF. The CDR3 nucleotides are TGTGCCAGCAAAAAAAGGACAGGGAAACTCTACGAGCAGTACTTC. The chain joins TRBV5-6 to TRBJ2-7; the match to TRBD1 covers 8 bases. Trimming at V came to 6 bases and at J to 3 bases, leaving 11 bases not matched to a gene. The CDR3 sequence is 15 residues long. Germline V gene data show CDR1 as SGHDT and CDR2 as YYEEEE.

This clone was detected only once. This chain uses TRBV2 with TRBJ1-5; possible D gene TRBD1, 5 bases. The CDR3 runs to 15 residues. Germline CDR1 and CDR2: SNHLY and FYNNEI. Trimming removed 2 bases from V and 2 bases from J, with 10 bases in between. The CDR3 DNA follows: TGTGCCAGCAGTGAAAACAGGCGGCGCAATCAGCCCCAGCATTTT. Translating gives CASSENRRRNQPQHF.

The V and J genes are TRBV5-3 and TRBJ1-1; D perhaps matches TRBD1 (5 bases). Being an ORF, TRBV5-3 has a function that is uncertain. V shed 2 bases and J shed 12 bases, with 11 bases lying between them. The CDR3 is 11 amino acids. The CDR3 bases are TGTGCCAGAAGCTTTCAGGGTAGAACTTTCTTT. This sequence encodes CARSFQGRTFF.

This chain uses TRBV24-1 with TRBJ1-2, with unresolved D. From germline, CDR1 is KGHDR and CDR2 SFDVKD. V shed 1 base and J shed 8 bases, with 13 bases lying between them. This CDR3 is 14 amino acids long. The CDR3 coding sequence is TGTGCCACCAGTGATTTATTGTACCGTCGGGGCTACACCTTC. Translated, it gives CATSDLLYRRGYTF.

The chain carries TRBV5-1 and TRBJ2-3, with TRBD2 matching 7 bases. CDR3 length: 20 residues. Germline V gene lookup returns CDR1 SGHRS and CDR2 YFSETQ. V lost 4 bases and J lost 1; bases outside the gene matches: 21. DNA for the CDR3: TGCGCCAGCAGCCCCCATCCCCAGGGAGGCGGGAGAGGGGGCACAGATACGCAGTATTTT. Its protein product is CASSPHPQGGGRGGTDTQYF.

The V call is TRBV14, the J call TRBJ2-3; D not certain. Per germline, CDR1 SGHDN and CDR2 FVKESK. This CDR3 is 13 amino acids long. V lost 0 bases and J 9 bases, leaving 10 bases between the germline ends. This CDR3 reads CASSQETRVTQYF. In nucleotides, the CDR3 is TGTGCCAGCAGCCAAGAAACCCGGGTAACGCAGTATTTT. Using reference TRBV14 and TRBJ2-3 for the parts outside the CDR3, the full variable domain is EAGVTQFPSHSVIEKGQTVTLRCDPISGHDNLYWYRRVMGKEIKFLLHFVKESKQDESGMPNNRFLAERTGGTYSTLKVQPAELEDSGVYFCASSQETRVTQYFGPGTRLTVL.

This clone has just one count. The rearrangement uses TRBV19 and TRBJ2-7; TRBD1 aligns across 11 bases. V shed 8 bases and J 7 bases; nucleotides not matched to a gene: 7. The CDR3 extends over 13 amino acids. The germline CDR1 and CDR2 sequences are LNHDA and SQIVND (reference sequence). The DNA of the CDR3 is TGTGCCAGTCAAGGGGACAGGGGGATGGAGCAGTACTTC. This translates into CASQGDRGMEQYF.

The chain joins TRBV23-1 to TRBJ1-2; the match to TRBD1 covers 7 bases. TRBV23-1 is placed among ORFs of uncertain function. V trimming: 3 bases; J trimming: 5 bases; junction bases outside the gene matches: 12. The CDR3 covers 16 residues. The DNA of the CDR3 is TGCGCCAGCAGTCAGAGGGACAGACTCCCCCCATATGGCTACACCTTC. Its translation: CASSQRDRLPPYGYTF.

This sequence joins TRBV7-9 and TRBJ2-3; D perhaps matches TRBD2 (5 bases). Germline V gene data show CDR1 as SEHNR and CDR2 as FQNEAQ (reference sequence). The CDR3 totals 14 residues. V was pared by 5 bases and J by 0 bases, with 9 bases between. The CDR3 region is CASSMRVSTDTQYF. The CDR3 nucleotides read TGTGCCAGCAGCATGCGGGTTAGCACAGATACGCAGTATTTT.

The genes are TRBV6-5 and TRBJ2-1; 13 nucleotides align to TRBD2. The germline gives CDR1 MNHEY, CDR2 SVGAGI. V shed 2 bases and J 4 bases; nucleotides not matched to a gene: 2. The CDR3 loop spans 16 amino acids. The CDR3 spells CASSYQGLAGYNEQFF. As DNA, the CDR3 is TGTGCCAGCAGTTACCAGGGACTAGCGGGGTACAATGAGCAGTTCTTC.

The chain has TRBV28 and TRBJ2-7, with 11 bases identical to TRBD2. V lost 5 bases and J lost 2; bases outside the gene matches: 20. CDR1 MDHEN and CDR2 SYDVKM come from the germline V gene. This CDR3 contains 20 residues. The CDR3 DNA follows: TGTGCCAGCAGTCGAAAAACCCCTTTGCTGGGTAGCGGGAGGGCCTACGAGCAGTACGTC. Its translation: CASSRKTPLLGSGRAYEQYV.

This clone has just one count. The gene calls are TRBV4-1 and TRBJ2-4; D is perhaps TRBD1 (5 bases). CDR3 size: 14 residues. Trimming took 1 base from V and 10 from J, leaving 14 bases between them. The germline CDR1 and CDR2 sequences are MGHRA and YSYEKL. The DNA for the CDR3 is TGCGCCAGCAGCCAAGTACCTAGAGACAGAATTCAGTACTTC. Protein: CASSQVPRDRIQYF.

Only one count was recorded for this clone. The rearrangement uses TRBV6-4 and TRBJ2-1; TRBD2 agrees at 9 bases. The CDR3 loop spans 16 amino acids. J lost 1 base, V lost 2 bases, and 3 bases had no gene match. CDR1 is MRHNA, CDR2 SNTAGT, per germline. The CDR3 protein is CASSDETSGSYNEQFF. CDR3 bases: TGTGCCAGCAGTGACGAGACTAGCGGTTCCTACAATGAGCAGTTCTTC.

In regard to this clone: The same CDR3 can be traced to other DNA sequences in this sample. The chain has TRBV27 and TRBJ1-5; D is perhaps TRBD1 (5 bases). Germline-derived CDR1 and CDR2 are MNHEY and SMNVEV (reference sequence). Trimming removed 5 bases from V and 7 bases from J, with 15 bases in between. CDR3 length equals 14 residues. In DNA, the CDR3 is TGTGCCAGCAGTCCCCAGGGTGGCGGCCAGCCCCAGCATTTT. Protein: CASSPQGGGQPQHF.

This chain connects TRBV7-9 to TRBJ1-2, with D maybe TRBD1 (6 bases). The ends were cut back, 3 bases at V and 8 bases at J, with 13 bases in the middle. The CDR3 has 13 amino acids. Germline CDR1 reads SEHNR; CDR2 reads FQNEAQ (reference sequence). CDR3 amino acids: CASSFGQFAGYTF. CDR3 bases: TGTGCCAGCAGCTTCGGACAGTTCGCGGGCTACACCTTC.